The 32 T cell receptor beta chains below come from one sample, sequenced in a study of shared clonotypes between healthy human individuals. Produced via immunoSEQ multiplex PCR; TCRdb's table is partial and in-frame only. This sample yields 2 million to 2.5 million clones, of which about 95% are seen a single time; 0.85% to 1.2% belongs to the top ten. The naive CD8 fraction comprised CD45RO-negative cells positively selected for CCR7 and excluded terminally differentiated effector memory CD45RA+ cells. Sequencing was performed on naive CD8+ T cells sorted from blood. The receptors were gathered from a man aged 18 to 30 in good health.

This clone was detected only once. V gene TRBV25-1 combines with J gene TRBJ1-6; possibly TRBD1 for D (5 bases). The germline CDR1 and CDR2 sequences are MGHDK and SYGVNS. The germline V and J ends were trimmed by 1 base and 1 base, with 11 bases remaining between them. The CDR3 totals 17 residues. The CDR3 here is CASSESAWGSYNSPLHF. In DNA, the CDR3 is TGTGCCAGCAGTGAATCAGCTTGGGGGTCCTATAATTCACCCCTCCACTTT.

V is TRBV6-6 and J is TRBJ1-2, with D possibly being TRBD1 (5 bases). CDR1 and CDR2 from the germline V gene are MNHNY and SVGAGI (reference sequence). The CDR3 is 15 residues long. V shed 4 bases and J shed 5 bases, with 17 bases lying between them. In DNA form, the CDR3 reads TGTGCCAGCAGTTCTACCGGGACGGCCTCTTATGGCTACACCTTC. Translated: CASSSTGTASYGYTF.

The rearrangement uses TRBV18 and TRBJ2-4, with D hard to call. This CDR3 comprises 12 residues. The germline gives CDR1 KGHSH, CDR2 LQKENI. V lost 4 bases and J 8 bases, leaving 9 bases between the germline ends. The CDR3 loop is CASSLPEDIQYF. CDR3 nucleotides: TGTGCCAGCTCACTACCCGAGGACATTCAGTACTTC.

As concerns this clone: This CDR3 is also generated by other DNA sequences in the sample. The chain recombines TRBV27 with TRBJ1-1; 8 nucleotides line up with TRBD1. The CDR3 has 13 amino acids. The germline V gene encodes CDR1 MNHEY and CDR2 SMNVEV (reference sequence). The trim removed 5 bases at V and 6 bases at J, leaving 5 bases unmatched. This chain's CDR3 is CASSPGQGPEAFF. In DNA form, the CDR3 reads TGTGCCAGCAGTCCCGGACAGGGTCCTGAAGCTTTCTTT.

The J gene is TRBJ2-7, the V gene TRBV21-1; the DNA was not used to check the table's D call, TRBD2. TRBV21-1 is flagged as a pseudogene. The CDR3 length is 19 residues. This CDR3 is CASSNGWWVTSGSFYEQYF. CDR3 DNA: TGTGCCAGCAGCAATGGATGGTGGGTTACTAGCGGGAGTTTTTACGAGCAGTACTTC.

The count of this clone is one. The same CDR3 is also encoded by other DNA sequences in this sample. The V and J genes are TRBV9 and TRBJ2-2; no definite D call. The CDR3 is made up of 13 amino acids. Trimming shortened V by 5 bases and J by 2 bases, and 7 bases separated the two germline ends. Germline CDR1 SGDLS, CDR2 YYNGEE. The CDR3 sequence: CASSGVNTGELFF. DNA for the CDR3: TGTGCCAGCAGTGGGGTTAACACCGGGGAGCTGTTTTTT.

As regards this clone: The sample has other DNA sequences that encode this CDR3 too. V and J are TRBV30 and TRBJ1-1; D remains ambiguous. The CDR3 totals 13 residues. Germline CDR1 reads GTSNPN; CDR2 reads SVGIG (reference sequence). V was shortened by 2 bases and J by 0 bases, with 7 bases between the two germline ends. DNA of the CDR3: TGTGCCTGGAGTCTGGGTATGAACACTGAAGCTTTCTTT. The encoded protein is CAWSLGMNTEAFF.

This chain uses TRBV7-9 with TRBJ2-1, with 10 nucleotides matching TRBD2. The CDR3 length is 16 residues. Germline loops: CDR1 SEHNR, CDR2 FQNEAQ (reference sequence). V gave up 4 bases and J gave up 8 bases; unmatched junction bases: 11. The CDR3 sequence is CASSSSLGLAIDEQFF. For the CDR3, the DNA is TGTGCCAGCAGCTCTTCATTGGGACTAGCGATCGATGAGCAGTTCTTC.

The gene calls are TRBV2 and TRBJ1-2, with TRBD1 identical over 7 bases. The CDR3 has 15 amino acids. Looked up from germline, CDR1 is SNHLY and CDR2 is FYNNEI. The ends lost 6 bases at V and 0 bases at J; junction bases unmatched: 7. The chain's CDR3 is CASSPGTAPNYGYTF. The CDR3 DNA reads as TGTGCCAGCAGCCCCGGGACAGCCCCTAACTATGGCTACACCTTC.

The CDR3 region has the DNA TGTGCCAGCAGCTTGTGGGAGTCTAGCGGTTCCTACGAGCAGTACTTC. Its translation is CASSLWESSGSYEQYF. The V and J genes are TRBV5-4 and TRBJ2-7, with 7 bases lining up with TRBD2. The CDR3 spans 16 residues. The ends lost 1 base at V and 1 base at J; junction bases unmatched: 8. The germline gives CDR1 SGHNT, CDR2 YYREEE (reference sequence).

This clone was seen a few times. The chain uses TRBV27 and TRBJ1-2, with D uncertain. The germline CDR1 and CDR2 sequences are MNHEY and SMNVEV (reference sequence). Trimming cost V 10 bases and J 9 bases, with 12 bases left between them. The CDR3 covers 10 residues. The CDR3 DNA is TGTGCCATCCAACTCAATAGCTACACCTTC. The encoded protein is CAIQLNSYTF.

This clone occurred once. V is TRBV19 and J is TRBJ2-3; D may match TRBD1 or TRBD2 (5 bases each). The CDR3 has 14 residues. Trimming shortened V by 5 bases and J by 8 bases, and 17 bases separated the two germline ends. Germline lookup yields CDR1 LNHDA and CDR2 SQIVND (reference sequence). For the CDR3, the DNA is TGTGCCAGTAGTCCGGGGCCAGAAACTTTTACGCAGTATTTT. Its protein is CASSPGPETFTQYF.

This chain uses TRBV10-3 with TRBJ2-1; no reliable D call. The V end lost 5 bases, the J end lost 5 bases, and 7 bases lay between the germline ends. The CDR3 runs 12 residues. The V gene's germline CDR1 is ENHRY and CDR2 SYGVKD. The CDR3 bases are TGTGCCATCAGTTATACCGACAATGAGCAGTTCTTC. Translating gives CAISYTDNEQFF.

This clone was recorded only once. This chain links TRBV10-3 with TRBJ1-3; tentatively, D is TRBD1 (5 bases). The germline V gene has CDR1 ENHRY and CDR2 SYGVKD. The CDR3 covers 16 residues. With 4 bases removed from V and 9 bases from J, the gap between germline ends came to 22 bases. In DNA form, the CDR3 reads TGTGCCATCAGTGGTCTATTTGGGGACTCTACTACCACCATATATTTT. Encoded protein: CAISGLFGDSTTTIYF.

Note on this clone: This CDR3 is also generated by other DNA sequences in the sample. The chain is built from TRBV9 and TRBJ2-3; TRBD2 might be the D (6 bases). V dropped 0 bases and J dropped 5 bases, with 13 bases sitting between them. The CDR3 runs 15 residues. Germline loops: CDR1 SGDLS, CDR2 YYNGEE. CDR3 sequence: CASSVELAGGDTQYF. In DNA, the CDR3 is TGTGCCAGCAGCGTAGAACTAGCTGGGGGAGATACGCAGTATTTT.

The chain carries TRBV29-1 and TRBJ1-2, with D uncertain. Germline lookup yields CDR1 SQVTM and CDR2 ANQGSEA. V gave up 0 bases and J gave up 0 bases, with 8 bases separating them. This CDR3 region has 14 residues. CDR3 DNA: TGCAGCGTTGAAGACCTGGGCGCTAACTATGGCTACACCTTC. Its protein product is CSVEDLGANYGYTF.

The V and J genes are TRBV13 and TRBJ2-7; no clear D. The CDR3 extends over 14 amino acids. Germline V CDR1 and CDR2: PRHDT, FYEKMQ (reference sequence). Trimming pared 0 bases from V and 7 bases from J, leaving 13 bases between. This CDR3 is CASSLGIVGQEQYF. The CDR3 DNA sequence: TGTGCCAGCAGCTTAGGGATAGTGGGTCAGGAGCAGTACTTC.

This chain links TRBV4-2 with TRBJ2-2; D is perhaps TRBD1 or TRBD2 (7 bases each). V lost 4 bases and J lost 2, with 11 bases in between. Germline V gene data show CDR1 as LGHNA and CDR2 as YNFKEQ. There are 15 residues in the CDR3. The CDR3 DNA follows: TGTGCCAGCAGCCCAGGGGGGGGCAACACCGGGGAGCTGTTTTTT. It codes for CASSPGGGNTGELFF.

The chain employs TRBV7-8 and TRBJ1-2, with D perhaps TRBD1 (6 bases). Germline V gene sequence: CDR1 SGHVS, CDR2 FQNEAQ. The V gene lost 2 bases and the J gene lost 3 bases, with 16 bases spanning the gap. The CDR3 is made up of 16 amino acids. The CDR3 loop is CASSLSSPTGHYGYTF. The CDR3 DNA sequence: TGTGCCAGCAGCTTATCTTCCCCGACAGGCCACTATGGCTACACCTTC.

The chain combines TRBV6-5 with TRBJ1-1; no reliable D call. With 2 bases removed from V and 3 bases from J, the gap between germline ends came to 10 bases. The CDR3 totals 14 residues. Germline V CDR1 and CDR2: MNHEY, SVGAGI. CDR3 sequence (DNA): TGTGCCAGCAGTTACGGTTTGGATGACACTGAAGCTTTCTTT. Translated, it gives CASSYGLDDTEAFF.

The V call is TRBV29-1, the J call TRBJ2-3; no clear D gene. V gave up 5 bases and J gave up 0 bases, with 9 bases separating them. Germline V gene sequence: CDR1 SQVTM, CDR2 ANQGSEA. The CDR3 is 13 amino acids. CDR3 residues: CSVRGASTDTQYF. In DNA, the CDR3 is TGCAGCGTTCGCGGCGCGAGCACAGATACGCAGTATTTT.

V and J are TRBV6-1 and TRBJ1-2, with D unresolved. Trimming left V 7 bases short and J 7 bases short, with 10 bases between. The CDR3 contains 11 residues. Germline assignment: CDR1 MNHNS and CDR2 SASEGT. The CDR3 bases are TGTGCCAGCATTTGGGGTAGTGGCTACACCTTC. Its translation: CASIWGSGYTF.

This clone was detected once. The chain recombines TRBV7-9 with TRBJ1-1; D gene uncertain. Trimming left V 11 bases short and J 0 bases short, with 13 bases between. Germline V gene data show CDR1 as SEHNR and CDR2 as FQNEAQ (reference sequence). This CDR3 has 13 amino acids. CDR3 DNA sequence: TGTGCCGGGGAGCAGAAAGTGAACACTGAAGCTTTCTTT. It encodes CAGEQKVNTEAFF.

This rearrangement joins TRBV7-8 to TRBJ2-7, with TRBD1 matching 9 bases. This CDR3 region has 14 residues. V shed 3 bases, J shed 4 bases, and the junction held 4 bases outside the gene matches. CDR1 SGHVS and CDR2 FQNEAQ come from the germline V gene. CDR3 protein: CASSFTGGRYEQYF. The CDR3 nucleotides are TGTGCCAGCAGCTTTACAGGGGGCAGGTACGAGCAGTACTTC.

The J gene is TRBJ2-7, the V gene TRBV15, with D maybe TRBD1 (7 bases). This CDR3 spans 12 amino acids. V was clipped by 11 bases and J by 2 bases, with 13 bases between them. Per germline, CDR1 LNHNV and CDR2 YYDKDF (reference sequence). In DNA, the CDR3 is TGTGCCGCGGGACAGTCGGCCTACGAGCAGTACTTC. Encoded protein: CAAGQSAYEQYF. Looking up the rest from reference TRBV15 and TRBJ2-7 gives the full variable domain: DAMVIQNPRYQVTQFGKPVTLSCSQTLNHNVMYWYQQKSSQAPKLLFHYYDKDFNNEADTPDNFQSRRPNTSFCFLDIRSPGLGDTAMYLCAAGQSAYEQYFGPGTRLTVT.

The rearrangement joins TRBV5-6 to TRBJ1-1; maybe TRBD1 (5 bases). The CDR3 consists of 15 residues. Germline V lookup: CDR1 SGHDT, CDR2 YYEEEE. Trimming left V 4 bases short and J 0 bases short, with 13 bases between. CDR3 loop: CASSGLGRMNTEAFF. CDR3 DNA: TGTGCCAGCAGCGGTTTGGGACGGATGAACACTGAAGCTTTCTTT.

This clone was picked up one time. The genes are TRBV2 and TRBJ1-5; no definite D call. Per germline, CDR1 SNHLY and CDR2 FYNNEI. The CDR3 is made up of 14 amino acids. V lost 3 bases, J lost 4 bases, and 10 bases lay in between. This chain's CDR3 is CASSERAVNQPQHF. The CDR3 nucleotides read TGTGCCAGCAGTGAGCGGGCGGTAAATCAGCCCCAGCATTTT.

As for this clone: Other DNA variants within this sample encode the same CDR3. The rearrangement uses TRBV9 and TRBJ1-4, with D possibly TRBD1 on 5 matching bases. CDR3 size: 14 residues. Germline loops: CDR1 SGDLS, CDR2 YYNGEE. V lost 0 bases and J lost 6, with 9 bases in between. The CDR3 protein is CASSVGGEDEKLFF. CDR3 in DNA: TGTGCCAGCAGCGTAGGAGGGGAGGATGAAAAACTGTTTTTT.

V gene TRBV6-5 combines with J gene TRBJ2-5, with TRBD2 matching over 7 bases. Trimming cost V 8 bases and J 0 bases; bases outside gene matches: 9. The CDR3 contains 15 residues. Per the germline V gene, CDR1 is MNHEY and CDR2 is SVGAGI. CDR3 region: CASGSGGEYQETQYF. The CDR3 DNA is TGTGCCAGCGGGTCTGGGGGGGAATACCAAGAGACCCAGTACTTC.

Regarding this clone: The same CDR3 can be traced to other DNA sequences in this sample. The chain recombines TRBV27 with TRBJ1-5; D is unclear. Germline V gene sequence: CDR1 MNHEY, CDR2 SMNVEV (reference sequence). Between the trimmed V and J ends, which lost 6 bases and 1 base, there was a span of 16 bases. This CDR3 contains 16 residues. In nucleotides, the CDR3 is TGTGCCAGCAGCCCCCTGGGAGGGCCCAGCAATCAGCCCCAGCATTTT. This gives the protein CASSPLGGPSNQPQHF.

This clone was seen once. The rearrangement uses TRBV4-1 and TRBJ2-7, with 11 bases fitting TRBD1. Germline V gene data show CDR1 as MGHRA and CDR2 as YSYEKL. The CDR3 is 16 residues long. The J segment lost 6 bases and the V segment lost 1 base, leaving 8 bases of the junction unmatched. CDR3 in amino acids: CASSQVGTGTGGEQYF. The CDR3, as DNA: TGCGCCAGCAGCCAAGTGGGGACCGGGACAGGGGGCGAGCAGTACTTC.

The CDR3 spells CASSLAGEGLTGELFF. For the CDR3, the DNA is TGTGCCAGCAGCTTAGCCGGAGAGGGCCTGACCGGGGAGCTGTTTTTT. The chain combines TRBV7-2 with TRBJ2-2, with a weak D call TRBD2 (5 bases). V was shortened by 0 bases and J by 5 bases, with 13 bases between the two germline ends. Germline assignment: CDR1 SGHTA and CDR2 FQGNSA. The length of the CDR3 is 16 residues.